Sequencing of this T cell receptor beta chain was carried out in a study of CD8+ T cells in alopecia areata. About the research overall: Percentage of affected scalp area was the basis on which treated patients' severity was scored. Study conclusions and caveats: The study found that many expanded lesional clones persisted in scalp and blood during tofacitinib. Possibly because of HLA-related factors, TCR sharing was less clear across patients than in mice.

With respect to this clone: Its antigen is not known.

Treatment reported: oral pan-JAK inhibitor, 5-10 mg twice daily. Germline CDR1 reads MGHDK; CDR2 reads SYGVNS. The CDR3 sequence is 11 residues long. Trimming shortened V by 6 bases and J by 4 bases, and 7 bases separated the two germline ends. Reverse transcription of extracted RNA yielded cDNA, which provided the sequencing template. Using immunoSEQ multiplex PCR, the repertoire was profiled, and TCRdb retains in-frame clones only, with some absent. Found here are 200,000 or so clones, roughly 64% of them singletons; the top ten hold 4.5% to 6%. The sequenced sample was CD4+ T cells sorted from blood, obtained at week 24, from a patient treated with tofacitinib. This sequence was found in a human donor with alopecia areata. This sequence joins TRBV25-1 and TRBJ2-7; no definite D call. The CDR3: CASRQDYEQYF. CDR3 nucleotide sequence: TGTGCCAGCAGACAAGATTACGAGCAGTACTTC.